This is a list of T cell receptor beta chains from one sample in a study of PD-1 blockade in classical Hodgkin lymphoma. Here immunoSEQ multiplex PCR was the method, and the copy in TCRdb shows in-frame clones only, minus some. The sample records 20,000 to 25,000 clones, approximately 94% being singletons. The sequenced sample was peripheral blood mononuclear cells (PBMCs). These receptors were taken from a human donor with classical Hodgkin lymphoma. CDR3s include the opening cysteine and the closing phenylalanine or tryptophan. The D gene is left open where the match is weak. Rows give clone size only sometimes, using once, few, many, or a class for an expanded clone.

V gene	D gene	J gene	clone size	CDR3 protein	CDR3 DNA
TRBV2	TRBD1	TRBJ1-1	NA	CASKSGRGINTEAFF	TGTGCCAGCAAGTCGGGCAGGGGGATTAACACTGAAGCTTTCTTT
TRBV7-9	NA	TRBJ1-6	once	CASRQGSSYNSPLHF	TGTGCCAGCAGGCAGGGAAGCTCCTATAATTCACCCCTCCACTTT
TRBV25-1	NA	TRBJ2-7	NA	CASSPPGYLYEQYF	TGTGCCAGCAGTCCGCCGGGGTACCTCTACGAGCAGTACTTC
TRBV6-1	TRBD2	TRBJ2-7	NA	CASSGTSGGYYEQYF	TGTGCCAGCAGTGGTACTAGCGGGGGGTACTACGAGCAGTACTTC
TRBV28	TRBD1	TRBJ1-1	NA	CASSFETGRAAFF	TGTGCCAGCAGTTTCGAGACAGGGAGGGCAGCTTTCTTT
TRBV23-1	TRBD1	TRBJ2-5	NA	CASSQRQGSETQYF	TGCGCCAGCAGTCAACGACAGGGTTCGGAGACCCAGTACTTC
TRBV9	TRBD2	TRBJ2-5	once	CASSPPSGDETQYF	TGTGCCAGCAGCCCGCCTAGCGGGGACGAGACCCAGTACTTC
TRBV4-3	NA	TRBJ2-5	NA	CASSQGNNQETQYF	TGCGCCAGCAGCCAAGGAAATAACCAAGAGACCCAGTACTTC
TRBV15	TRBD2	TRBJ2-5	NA	CATSRDLRGGRETQYF	TGTGCCACCAGCAGAGATTTGCGGGGGGGCCGAGAGACCCAGTACTTC
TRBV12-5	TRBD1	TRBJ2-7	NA	CARGVGSRAGGRTKTYEQYF	TGTGCTAGAGGGGTAGGGAGTCGAGCAGGGGGCCGGACAAAAACCTACGAGCAGTACTTC
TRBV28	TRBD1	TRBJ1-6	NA	CASSFTATKPAGTGDSPLHF	TGTGCCAGCAGTTTCACCGCGACTAAACCCGCCGGGACAGGGGATTCACCCCTCCACTTT
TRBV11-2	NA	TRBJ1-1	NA	CASSLGRDKLFMNTEAFF	TGTGCCAGCAGCTTAGGGAGGGACAAACTTTTTATGAACACTGAAGCTTTCTTT
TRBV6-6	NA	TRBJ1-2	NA	CASMEGGGSSIGYTF	TGTGCCAGCATGGAGGGGGGAGGAAGTTCAATTGGCTACACCTTC
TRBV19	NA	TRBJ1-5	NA	CASSISGGGVGDQPQHF	TGTGCCAGTAGTATATCAGGAGGGGGAGTCGGCGACCAGCCCCAGCATTTT
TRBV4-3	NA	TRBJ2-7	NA	CASSQEHGPSAGAYEQYF	TGCGCCAGCAGCCAAGAGCACGGTCCGAGCGCGGGTGCCTACGAGCAGTACTTC
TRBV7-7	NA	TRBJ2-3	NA	CASSLGSPLEDTQYF	TGTGCCAGCAGCTTAGGCAGTCCGCTGGAAGATACGCAGTATTTT
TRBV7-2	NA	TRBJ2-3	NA	CASSLAHATPTQYF	TGTGCCAGCAGCTTAGCGCACGCCACTCCTACGCAGTATTTT
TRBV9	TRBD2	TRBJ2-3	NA	CASSVARGGGTDTQYF	TGTGCCAGCAGCGTCGCGCGGGGGGGCGGCACAGATACGCAGTATTTT
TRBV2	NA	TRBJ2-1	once	CASNGHAYNEQFF	TGTGCCAGCAACGGACATGCCTACAATGAGCAGTTCTTC
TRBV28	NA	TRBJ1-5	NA	CASSLISWRGNSQPQHF	TGTGCCAGCAGTTTAATTTCATGGAGGGGAAACTCTCAGCCCCAGCATTTT
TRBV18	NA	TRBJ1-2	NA	CASSPREFGGSGYGYTF	TGTGCCAGCTCACCACGGGAGTTTGGGGGAAGCGGCTATGGCTACACCTTC
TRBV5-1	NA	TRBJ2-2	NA	CASSLGLHGGLGELFF	TGCGCCAGCAGCTTGGGCCTCCACGGGGGGCTAGGGGAGCTGTTTTTT
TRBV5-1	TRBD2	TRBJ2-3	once	CASSVLAGLGSTDTQYF	TGCGCCAGCAGCGTACTAGCGGGGCTAGGGAGCACAGATACGCAGTATTTT
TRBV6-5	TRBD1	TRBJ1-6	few	CASRKGQGFTSPLHF	TGTGCCAGCAGGAAGGGACAGGGCTTTACGTCACCCCTCCACTTT
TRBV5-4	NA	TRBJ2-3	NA	CASSFPPDTQYF	TGTGCCAGCAGCTTCCCCCCAGATACGCAGTATTTT
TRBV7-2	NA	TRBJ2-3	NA	CASSLSRTPPDTQYF	TGTGCCAGCAGCTTAAGCAGGACTCCGCCGGATACGCAGTATTTT
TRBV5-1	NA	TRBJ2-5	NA	CASSLGSVEETQYF	TGCGCCAGCAGCTTGGGCAGCGTCGAAGAGACCCAGTACTTC
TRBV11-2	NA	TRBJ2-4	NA	CASSSRLAKNIQYF	TGTGCCAGCAGCTCGCGGTTAGCCAAAAACATTCAGTACTTC
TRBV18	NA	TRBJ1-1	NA	CASSPAPGDTEAFF	TGTGCCAGCTCACCAGCCCCCGGGGACACTGAAGCTTTCTTT
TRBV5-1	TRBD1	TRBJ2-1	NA	CASSSGQEYNEQFF	TGCGCCAGCAGCTCCGGACAGGAGTACAATGAGCAGTTCTTC
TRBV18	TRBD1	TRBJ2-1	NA	CASSPPAGQGRGYYNEQFF	TGTGCCAGCTCACCACCGGCGGGACAGGGGAGGGGGTACTACAATGAGCAGTTCTTC
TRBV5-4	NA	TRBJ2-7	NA	CASSPTVLSYEQYF	TGTGCCAGCAGTCCGACAGTACTATCCTACGAGCAGTACTTC
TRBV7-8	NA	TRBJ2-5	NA	CASRIRMDGDQYF	TGTGCCAGCAGGATTAGGATGGACGGGGACCAGTACTTC
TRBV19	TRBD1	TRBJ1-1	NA	CASSIDRGTGDTEAFF	TGTGCCAGTAGTATAGATCGGGGGACAGGGGACACTGAAGCTTTCTTT
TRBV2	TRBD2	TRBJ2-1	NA	CASSDPPSGGDYNEQFF	TGTGCCAGCAGTGACCCCCCTAGCGGGGGAGATTACAATGAGCAGTTCTTC
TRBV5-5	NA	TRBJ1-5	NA	CASSITPRAPNYSNQPQHF	TGTGCCAGCAGCATTACCCCAAGAGCACCAAATTATAGCAATCAGCCCCAGCATTTT
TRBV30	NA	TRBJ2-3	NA	CAWSVRRGGDTQYF	TGTGCCTGGAGTGTGAGGAGGGGGGGAGATACGCAGTATTTT
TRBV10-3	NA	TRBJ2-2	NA	CAISDDRNTGELFF	TGTGCCATCAGTGACGACAGGAACACCGGGGAGCTGTTTTTT
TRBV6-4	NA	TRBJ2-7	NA	CASWSTRREQYF	TGTGCCAGCTGGAGTACACGACGCGAGCAGTACTTC
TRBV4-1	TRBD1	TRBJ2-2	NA	CASSQEEGGQGTGELFF	TGCGCCAGCAGCCAAGAGGAAGGGGGACAGGGGACCGGGGAGCTGTTTTTT
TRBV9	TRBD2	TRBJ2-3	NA	CASSPLSGSGAPDTQYF	TGTGCCAGCAGCCCTCTGTCAGGTAGCGGGGCCCCAGATACGCAGTATTTT
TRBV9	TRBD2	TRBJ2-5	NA	CASSVGGSGVQETQYF	TGTGCCAGCAGCGTAGGGGGTAGCGGGGTCCAAGAGACCCAGTACTTC
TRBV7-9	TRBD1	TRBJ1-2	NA	CASSLGTGHGYTF	TGTGCCAGCAGCTTGGGGACAGGGCATGGCTACACCTTC
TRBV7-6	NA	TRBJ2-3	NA	CASSLDAGDTQYF	TGTGCCAGCAGCTTAGATGCTGGAGATACGCAGTATTTT
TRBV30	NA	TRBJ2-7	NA	CACHGMGSVASYEQYF	TGTGCCTGCCACGGGATGGGGTCCGTCGCCTCCTACGAGCAGTACTTC
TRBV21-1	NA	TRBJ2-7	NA	CASSKVQRGDHEQYF	TGTGCCAGCAGCAAAGTCCAGCGGGGGGACCACGAGCAGTACTTC
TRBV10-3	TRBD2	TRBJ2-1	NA	CAISVTSGGAVSSYNEQFF	TGTGCCATCAGCGTGACTAGCGGGGGGGCCGTTAGCTCCTACAATGAGCAGTTCTTC
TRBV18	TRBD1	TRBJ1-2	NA	CASSPGTGVGYGYTF	TGTGCCAGCTCACCTGGGACAGGGGTAGGTTATGGCTACACCTTC
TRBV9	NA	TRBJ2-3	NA	CASSPFGGDGDTQYF	TGTGCCAGCAGTCCCTTTGGCGGGGACGGGGATACGCAGTATTTT
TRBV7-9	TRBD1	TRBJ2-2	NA	CAILTGTENTGELFF	TGTGCCATCCTGACCGGGACAGAAAACACCGGGGAGCTGTTTTTT
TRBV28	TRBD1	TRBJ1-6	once	CASSRRAGQNNSPLHF	TGTGCCAGCAGTCGAAGGGCGGGACAGAATAATTCACCCCTCCACTTT